A selection of T cell receptor beta chains follows, all from one sample in a study of blood T cell repertoires in COVID-19. Assay: immunoSEQ multiplex PCR; the TCRdb copy retains only in-frame clones and omits some. The sample consists of 210,000 or so clones, 75% to 85% of them appearing once. The source material was peripheral blood. The source is a woman in her thirties with COVID-19, enrolled during active disease. The CDR3 runs from the conserved cysteine through the conserved F or W. The D gene is left open where the match is weak. Rows give clone size only sometimes, using once, few, many, or a class for an expanded clone.

>TRBV11-2|-|TRBD1|TRBJ2-7
CASSPGQGIYEQYF
TGTGCCAGCAGCCCAGGACAGGGAATCTACGAGCAGTACTTC
>TRBV5-5|few|TRBD1|TRBJ1-5
CASSRRDRGKGNQPQHF
TGTGCCAGCAGCCGAAGGGACAGGGGGAAGGGCAATCAGCCCCAGCATTTT
>TRBV19|-|-|TRBJ1-1
CASSITPVLRNTEAFF
TGTGCCAGTAGTATAACCCCGGTTTTGCGGAACACTGAAGCTTTCTTT
>TRBV12-3/TRBV12-4|-|TRBD2|TRBJ2-3
CASTTSGTDTQYF
TGTGCCAGCACGACTAGCGGCACAGATACGCAGTATTTT
>TRBV3-1/TRBV3-2|-|TRBD2|TRBJ2-1
CATQPGGGAYNEQFF
TGTGCCACCCAGCCAGGCGGGGGAGCCTACAATGAGCAGTTCTTC
>TRBV6-2/TRBV6-3|few|-|TRBJ2-6
CASSLLLSGANVLTF
TGTGCCAGCAGTCTTTTACTCTCTGGGGCCAACGTCCTGACTTTC
>TRBV27|-|-|TRBJ2-6
CASSLRATLLSGANVLTF
TGTGCCAGCAGTTTAAGAGCCACCTTGCTCTCCGGGGCCAACGTCCTGACTTTC
>TRBV10-1|-|-|TRBJ1-1
CASRNRTEGPLNTEAFF
TGCGCCAGCAGGAACCGGACAGAGGGCCCATTGAACACTGAAGCTTTCTTT
>TRBV11-3|-|TRBD1|TRBJ2-1
CASSFGTGSGVTQFF
TGTGCCAGCAGCTTCGGGACAGGGTCAGGAGTAACGCAGTTCTTC
>TRBV24-1|-|-|TRBJ2-2
CATAGRANTGELFF
TGTGCCACCGCGGGGCGGGCGAACACCGGGGAGCTGTTTTTT
>TRBV10-3|-|TRBD2|TRBJ2-5
CAISVRGLAGGQGTQYF
TGTGCCATCAGCGTAAGGGGACTAGCGGGAGGGCAAGGGACCCAGTACTTC
>TRBV4-2|-|-|TRBJ1-1
CASSQEFGGGPNTEAFF
TGTGCCAGCAGCCAAGAATTCGGCGGGGGCCCAAACACTGAAGCTTTCTTT
>TRBV7-9|-|TRBD2|TRBJ2-7
CASSILGGGFYEQYF
TGTGCCAGCAGTATATTAGGCGGGGGGTTCTACGAGCAGTACTTC
>TRBV2|-|TRBD2|TRBJ2-2
CASSEALRLAGGSGELFF
TGTGCCAGCAGTGAAGCGCTAAGACTAGCGGGAGGGTCCGGGGAGCTGTTTTTT
>TRBV18|-|TRBD1|TRBJ1-1
CASSPFGRGLRTEAFF
TGTGCCAGCTCACCATTCGGCAGGGGGCTACGGACTGAAGCTTTCTTT
>TRBV29-1|once|-|TRBJ2-3
CSVDYTDTQYF
TGCAGCGTCGACTATACAGATACGCAGTATTTT
>TRBV7-8|-|-|TRBJ2-3
CASSISLAGQGKTDTQYF
TGTGCCAGCAGCATATCCCTCGCGGGGCAGGGAAAAACAGATACGCAGTATTTT
>TRBV6-5|-|TRBD1|TRBJ1-4
CASSYRQGGEKLFF
TGTGCCAGCAGTTATCGACAGGGAGGAGAAAAACTGTTTTTT
>TRBV5-4|once|TRBD2|TRBJ2-3
CASSSTVLAGAEDTQYF
TGTGCCAGCAGCTCCACAGTTCTAGCGGGAGCGGAAGATACGCAGTATTTT
>TRBV28|-|-|TRBJ2-7
CASNTGSYEQYF
TGTGCCAGCAATACAGGGAGCTACGAGCAGTACTTC
>TRBV6-2/TRBV6-3|-|-|TRBJ2-1
CASSFGSGSYNEQFF
TGTGCCAGCAGTTTTGGCAGCGGCTCCTACAATGAGCAGTTCTTC
>TRBV9|once|TRBD2|TRBJ2-5
CASSETSGGQTQYF
TGTGCCAGCAGCGAGACTAGCGGGGGGCAGACCCAGTACTTC
>TRBV7-3|-|TRBD2|TRBJ2-3
CASSLAGGPTDTQYF
TGTGCCAGCAGCCTAGCGGGAGGGCCCACAGATACGCAGTATTTT
>TRBV9|-|-|TRBJ2-3
CASSVATASAFTDTQYF
TGTGCCAGCAGCGTAGCTACGGCTAGCGCATTCACAGATACGCAGTATTTT
>TRBV27|-|-|TRBJ2-7
CASGPPQSSYEQYF
TGTGCCAGCGGGCCTCCCCAGAGCTCCTACGAGCAGTACTTC
>TRBV5-5|-|TRBD2|TRBJ2-1
CASSLVSGRNNEQFF
TGTGCCAGCAGCTTGGTTAGCGGGCGGAACAATGAGCAGTTCTTC
>TRBV7-9|few|TRBD1|TRBJ1-2
CASSLGTTGSHGYTF
TGTGCCAGCAGCTTAGGTACGACAGGGTCCCATGGCTACACCTTC
>TRBV2|-|TRBD2|TRBJ2-5
CASLAGLQETQYF
TGTGCCAGCCTAGCGGGATTACAAGAGACCCAGTACTTC
>TRBV13|-|-|TRBJ2-7
CASSGQTYEQYF
TGTGCCAGCAGCGGGCAGACCTACGAGCAGTACTTC
>TRBV7-3|-|TRBD1|TRBJ1-2
CASSADRAGYGYTF
TGTGCCAGCAGCGCGGACAGGGCGGGTTATGGCTACACCTTC
>TRBV7-2|-|TRBD2|TRBJ2-1
CASSLGLAGASQVWGQFF
TGTGCCAGCAGCTTGGGGCTAGCGGGAGCATCGCAAGTCTGGGGGCAGTTCTTC
>TRBV5-6|-|-|TRBJ2-7
CASSLGSSDFEQYF
TGTGCCAGCAGCTTAGGGTCATCGGACTTCGAGCAGTACTTC
>TRBV28|few|-|TRBJ1-1
CASISVPRNTEAFF
TGTGCCAGCATATCGGTGCCGAGGAACACTGAAGCTTTCTTT
>TRBV29-1|-|-|TRBJ2-5
CSVDRSGETQYF
TGCAGCGTTGACAGATCAGGGGAGACCCAGTACTTC
>TRBV11-3|-|-|TRBJ2-3
CASSLVSGTQQYF
TGTGCCAGCAGCTTAGTTTCCGGGACTCAACAGTATTTT
>TRBV4-3|-|TRBD1|TRBJ1-1
CASSPGQGRTEAFF
TGCGCCAGCAGCCCGGGACAGGGACGAACTGAAGCTTTCTTT
>TRBV7-2|-|TRBD2|TRBJ2-1
CASTLAGGYNEQFF
TGTGCCAGCACCTTAGCGGGAGGGTACAATGAGCAGTTCTTC
>TRBV9|-|-|TRBJ2-7
CASSVSGQLVYEQYF
TGTGCCAGCAGCGTATCTGGACAGCTTGTTTACGAGCAGTACTTC
>TRBV28|few|TRBD1|TRBJ1-2
CASGTGLLSYGYTF
TGTGCCAGCGGGACAGGGTTATTGTCCTATGGCTACACCTTC
>TRBV7-2|once|TRBD1|TRBJ2-5
CASSLQQGQGETQYF
TGTGCCAGCAGCCTACAACAGGGGCAGGGGGAGACCCAGTACTTC
>TRBV5-1|-|TRBD1|TRBJ1-2
CASSLAEGADGYTF
TGCGCCAGCAGCTTGGCTGAGGGGGCTGATGGCTACACCTTC